These 24 T cell receptor beta chains were all obtained from the same sample, sequenced in a study of OX40 agonist ivuxolimab in advanced cancers. The method was the immunoSEQ multiplex PCR assay. TCRdb holds this immuneACCESS table with in-frame rearrangements only. Some clones are missing; in checked studies, unresolved V genes explain under half, and the rest has no known cause. The sample yields 55,000 to 70,000 clones; approximately 86% were counted once. Around 0.9% of the sample is held by the ten biggest clonotypes. The source material was CD4+ or CD8+ T cells sorted from blood, sampled in a trial of the OX40 agonist ivuxolimab. The receptors shown here come from an adult with an advanced solid tumor such as melanoma, head and neck, liver or kidney cancer.

This chain joins TRBV11-2 and TRBJ1-1; D gene unclear. Germline V gene data show CDR1 as SGHAT and CDR2 as FQNNGV. The CDR3 length is 13 residues. V was clipped by 7 bases and J by 5 bases, with 14 bases between them. The CDR3 is CASTPGGWTEAFF. CDR3 DNA sequence: TGTGCCAGCACCCCGGGCGGGTGGACTGAAGCTTTCTTT.

V is TRBV14 and J is TRBJ2-1, with no clear D. Trimming left V 5 bases short and J 0 bases short, with 5 bases between. The germline gives CDR1 SGHDN, CDR2 FVKESK. CDR3 length: 13 amino acids. The CDR3 DNA reads as TGTGCCAGCAGCGGGATCTCCTACAATGAGCAGTTCTTC. Translation gives CASSGISYNEQFF.

The chain carries TRBV5-1 and TRBJ1-2; D unresolved. V was trimmed by 0 bases and J by 8 bases, leaving 14 bases between them. The germline CDR1 and CDR2 sequences are SGHRS and YFSETQ. The CDR3 has 14 residues. The CDR3 sequence is CASSLDTPLGGYTF. CDR3 bases: TGCGCCAGCAGCTTGGACACCCCCTTAGGGGGCTACACCTTC.

The rearrangement uses TRBV7-9 and TRBJ1-4; D is undetermined. Trimming removed 1 base at V and 3 bases at J, with 12 bases between. The CDR3 sequence is 16 residues long. Germline V gene sequence: CDR1 SEHNR, CDR2 FQNEAQ (reference sequence). DNA of the CDR3: TGTGCCAGCAGCTTAGATCCGGGGTTAGCTAATGAAAAACTGTTTTTT. Encoded protein: CASSLDPGLANEKLFF. The full variable domain, completed using reference TRBV7-9 and TRBJ1-4, is DTGVSQNPRHKITKRGQNVTFRCDPISEHNRLYWYRQTLGQGPEFLTYFQNEAQLEKSRLLSDRFSAERPKGSFSTLEIQRTEQGDSAMYLCASSLDPGLANEKLFFGSGTQLSVL.

The V call is TRBV27, the J call TRBJ1-2; 9 bases line up with TRBD1. With V trimmed by 6 bases and J by 2 bases, 10 bases remained unmatched. The CDR3 totals 16 residues. Germline V gene lookup returns CDR1 MNHEY and CDR2 SMNVEV (reference sequence). In DNA, the CDR3 is TGTGCCAGCAGCCTCACAGGGGGCAGGTCCAACTATGGCTACACCTTC. This sequence encodes CASSLTGGRSNYGYTF.

The rearrangement joins TRBV27 to TRBJ2-1; D is possibly TRBD2 (5 bases). Germline V gene sequence: CDR1 MNHEY, CDR2 SMNVEV (reference sequence). This CDR3 is 17 amino acids long. With 6 bases removed from V and 0 bases from J, the gap between germline ends came to 18 bases. The CDR3 spells CASSPRVGGSSYNEQFF. The CDR3 DNA is TGTGCCAGCAGCCCGCGGGTTGGCGGTAGCTCCTACAATGAGCAGTTCTTC.

This chain uses TRBV10-3 with TRBJ2-1, with 15 bases lining up with TRBD2. The CDR3 loop spans 20 amino acids. CDR1 and CDR2 (germline): ENHRY, SYGVKD. With V trimmed by 8 bases and J by 5 bases, 19 bases remained unmatched. The CDR3 is CAIGGTGTSGRPGADNEQFF. DNA of the CDR3: TGTGCCATCGGGGGGACCGGGACTAGCGGGAGGCCAGGCGCGGACAATGAGCAGTTCTTC.

The chain has TRBV5-4 and TRBJ1-1, with TRBD1 matching 7 bases. Germline V gene sequence: CDR1 SGHNT, CDR2 YYREEE (reference sequence). The CDR3 length is 14 residues. For the CDR3, the DNA is TGTGCTTGGAGCTCCGCAGGGGGAGTCACTGAAGCTTTCTTT. Translating it yields CAWSSAGGVTEAFF.

The rearrangement links TRBV10-3 to TRBJ1-1, with TRBD1 as a possible D gene (6 bases). The length of the CDR3 is 15 residues. Trimming removed 0 bases from V and 0 bases from J, with 8 bases in between. Germline CDR1 reads ENHRY; CDR2 reads SYGVKD. DNA for the CDR3: TGTGCCATCAGTGAGTCCGGACAGATGAACACTGAAGCTTTCTTT. It codes for CAISESGQMNTEAFF.

The chain recombines TRBV10-3 with TRBJ1-2; 7 nucleotides line up with TRBD1. The CDR3 spans 13 residues. The germline V gene has CDR1 ENHRY and CDR2 SYGVKD. V lost 7 bases to trimming and J lost 8 bases; unmatched junction nucleotides: 10. CDR3 bases: TGTGCCATCACTAAAGACAGGGACGCGGGCTACACCTTC. This sequence encodes CAITKDRDAGYTF.

The genes are TRBV5-8 and TRBJ1-4; 7 bases are a match to TRBD1. The germline V gene encodes CDR1 SGHTS and CDR2 YDEGEE. Trimming cost V 0 bases and J 7 bases; bases outside gene matches: 6. The CDR3 sequence is 15 residues long. DNA for the CDR3: TGTGCCAGCAGCTTGGGGGACAGAAAGGGTGAAAAACTGTTTTTT. This translates into CASSLGDRKGEKLFF.

This chain uses TRBV14 with TRBJ1-2; D gene uncertain. The CDR3 is 14 amino acids. Trimming left V 0 bases short and J 4 bases short, with 9 bases between. CDR1 and CDR2 from the germline V gene are SGHDN and FVKESK. The CDR3 loop is CASSQEPPPYGYTF. The CDR3 coding sequence is TGTGCCAGCAGCCAAGAACCACCGCCCTATGGCTACACCTTC.

The rearrangement joins TRBV18 to TRBJ1-1, with TRBD1 matching over 7 bases. The CDR3 length is 15 residues. Trimming cost V 4 bases and J 1 base; bases outside gene matches: 6. Germline V gives CDR1 KGHSH, CDR2 LQKENI. In nucleotides, the CDR3 is TGTGCCAGCTCACTCGGACAGGCCTCGAACACTGAAGCTTTCTTT. It translates to CASSLGQASNTEAFF. The variable domain in full, with the rest retrieved from reference TRBV18 and TRBJ1-1, is NAGVMQNPRHLVRRRGQEARLRCSPMKGHSHVYWYRQLPEEGLKFMVYLQKENIIDESGMPKERFSAEFPKEGPSILRIQQVVRGDSAAYFCASSLGQASNTEAFFGQGTRLTVV.

This chain links TRBV5-1 with TRBJ2-1; 7 nucleotides align to TRBD2. The CDR3 has 15 amino acids. After removal of 0 bases from V and 6 bases from J, the junction contained 6 bases not matched to a gene. Germline values: CDR1 SGHRS, CDR2 YFSETQ. The CDR3 nucleotides are TGCGCCAGCAGCTTGGCGGGAGGAACGGGCAATGAGCAGTTCTTC. Translated, it gives CASSLAGGTGNEQFF.

J is TRBJ2-5 and V is TRBV19, with 7 bases aligning to TRBD1. The germline gives CDR1 LNHDA, CDR2 SQIVND (reference sequence). The V and J ends lost 4 bases and 7 bases, in that order; junction bases with no gene match: 12. The CDR3 sequence is 15 residues long. Here the CDR3 reads CASSRVAGGRGTQYF. CDR3 bases: TGTGCCAGTAGTAGGGTAGCAGGGGGTAGAGGGACCCAGTACTTC.

The CDR3 sequence: CASSQEVGPYTF. CDR3 DNA sequence: TGCGCCAGCAGCCAAGAGGTGGGCCCCTACACCTTC. The V gene is TRBV4-1, the J gene TRBJ1-2; D uncertain. The germline V gene encodes CDR1 MGHRA and CDR2 YSYEKL. V was shortened by 0 bases and J by 10 bases, with 9 bases between the two germline ends. This CDR3 is 12 amino acids long.

This sequence joins TRBV10-2 and TRBJ2-5; 12 nucleotides match TRBD2. V lost 6 bases, J lost 4 bases, and 12 bases stayed unmatched. Germline CDR1 and CDR2: WSHSY and SAAADI. The CDR3 consists of 17 residues. CDR3 DNA: TGCGCCAGCAGGTCCCCCTCTAGCGGGGGGGCGGGAGAGACCCAGTACTTC. Translating gives CASRSPSSGGAGETQYF.

The V gene is TRBV21-1, the J gene TRBJ2-7; TRBD1, the table's D call, was not compared with the DNA. TRBV21-1 is assigned pseudogene status. The CDR3 runs to 15 residues. The CDR3 spells CASSNRIPYPYEQYF. CDR3 nucleotides: TGTGCCAGCAGCAACAGAATCCCATACCCCTACGAGCAGTACTTC.

V is TRBV5-4 and J is TRBJ2-3; unclear D gene. V lost 4 bases, J lost 2 bases, and 11 bases lay in between. The CDR3 totals 14 residues. Germline V gene sequence: CDR1 SGHNT, CDR2 YYREEE (reference sequence). The DNA for the CDR3 is TGTGCCAGCAGCCCCGAGACCTACACAGATACGCAGTATTTT. Its protein is CASSPETYTDTQYF.

The V and J genes are TRBV7-9 and TRBJ1-2; TRBD1 agrees at 8 bases. The CDR3 consists of 17 residues. From germline, CDR1 is SEHNR and CDR2 FQNEAQ (reference sequence). V was clipped by 1 base and J by 0 bases; unmatched bases: 7. The CDR3 DNA is TGTGCCAGCAGCTTAGGCGCAGGGGGCATTACTAACTATGGCTACACCTTC. This translates into CASSLGAGGITNYGYTF. The whole variable domain, remainder taken from reference TRBV7-9 and TRBJ1-2, is DTGVSQNPRHKITKRGQNVTFRCDPISEHNRLYWYRQTLGQGPEFLTYFQNEAQLEKSRLLSDRFSAERPKGSFSTLEIQRTEQGDSAMYLCASSLGAGGITNYGYTFGSGTRLTVV.

The J gene is TRBJ1-2, the V gene TRBV30; D remains ambiguous. V was shortened by 4 bases and J by 1 base, with 7 bases between the two germline ends. Germline V gene sequence: CDR1 GTSNPN, CDR2 SVGIG (reference sequence). CDR3 size: 12 residues. CDR3 in amino acids: CAWTEINYGYTF. CDR3 coding DNA: TGTGCCTGGACCGAAATTAACTATGGCTACACCTTC.

About this clone: At one boundary the junction diverges from the germline segment, which might be a read error. The CDR3 DNA reads as TGTGCCAGCAGTGAAAACGAGCCGGCCCACTTC. Translated: CASSENEPAHF. J is TRBJ2-7 and V is TRBV6-1; D is undetermined. The CDR3 extends over 11 amino acids. CDR1 and CDR2 from the germline V gene are MNHNS and SASEGT.

The CDR3: CASSSSKGTGELFF. The CDR3 nucleotides read TGTGCCAGCAGTTCTAGTAAAGGAACCGGGGAGCTGTTTTTT. The rearrangement links TRBV6-5 to TRBJ2-2, with no clear D. V was cut by 4 bases and J by 5 bases, with 11 bases left in between. This CDR3 has 14 residues. CDR1 and CDR2 (germline): MNHEY, SVGAGI.

The chain has TRBV7-2 and TRBJ1-5, with 7 positions matching TRBD1. Germline assignment: CDR1 SGHTA and CDR2 FQGNSA. The CDR3 is made up of 15 amino acids. V lost 2 bases and J lost 5; bases outside the gene matches: 6. The DNA for the CDR3 is TGTGCCAGCAGCTTACCCCGGACAGGCCATCAGCCCCAGCATTTT. The encoded protein is CASSLPRTGHQPQHF.